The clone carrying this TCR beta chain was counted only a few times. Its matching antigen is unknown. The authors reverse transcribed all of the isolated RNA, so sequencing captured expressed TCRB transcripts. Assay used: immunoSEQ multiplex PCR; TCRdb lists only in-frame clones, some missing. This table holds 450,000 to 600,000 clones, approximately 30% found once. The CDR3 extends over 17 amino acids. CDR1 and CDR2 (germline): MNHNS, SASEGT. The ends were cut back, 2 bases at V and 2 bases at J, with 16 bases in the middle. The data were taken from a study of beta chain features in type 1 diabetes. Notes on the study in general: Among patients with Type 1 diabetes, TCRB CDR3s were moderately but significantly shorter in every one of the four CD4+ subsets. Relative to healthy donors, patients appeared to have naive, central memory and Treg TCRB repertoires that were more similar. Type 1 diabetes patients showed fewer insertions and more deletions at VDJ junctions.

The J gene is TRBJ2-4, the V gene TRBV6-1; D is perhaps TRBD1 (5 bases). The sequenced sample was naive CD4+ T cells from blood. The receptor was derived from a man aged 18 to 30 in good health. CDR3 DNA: TGTGCCAGCAGTGAAAATCGGCCCCCAGGGTCCAAAAACATTCAGTACTTC. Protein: CASSENRPPGSKNIQYF.